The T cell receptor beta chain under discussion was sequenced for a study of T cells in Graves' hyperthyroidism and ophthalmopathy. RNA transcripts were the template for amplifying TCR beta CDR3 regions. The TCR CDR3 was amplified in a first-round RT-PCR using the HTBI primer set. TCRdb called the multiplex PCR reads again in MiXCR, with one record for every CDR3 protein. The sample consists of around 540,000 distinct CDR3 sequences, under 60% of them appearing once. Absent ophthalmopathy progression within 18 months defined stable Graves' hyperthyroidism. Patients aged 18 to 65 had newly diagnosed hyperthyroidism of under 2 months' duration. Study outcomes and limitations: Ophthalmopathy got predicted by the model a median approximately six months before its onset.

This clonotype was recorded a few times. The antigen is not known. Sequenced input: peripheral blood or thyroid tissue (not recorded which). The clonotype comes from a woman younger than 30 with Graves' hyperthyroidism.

The CDR3 DNA reads TGTGCCAGCAGCTTTCGAGGGGGCGGCGGTGAGACCCAGTACTTC. Translating it yields CASSFRGGGGETQYF. V is TRBV5-6 and J is TRBJ2-5, with TRBD1 identical over 7 bases. Germline-derived CDR1 and CDR2 are SGHDT and YYEEEE. V was pared by 2 bases and J by 5 bases, with 9 bases of the junction left unmatched. This CDR3 region has 15 residues.